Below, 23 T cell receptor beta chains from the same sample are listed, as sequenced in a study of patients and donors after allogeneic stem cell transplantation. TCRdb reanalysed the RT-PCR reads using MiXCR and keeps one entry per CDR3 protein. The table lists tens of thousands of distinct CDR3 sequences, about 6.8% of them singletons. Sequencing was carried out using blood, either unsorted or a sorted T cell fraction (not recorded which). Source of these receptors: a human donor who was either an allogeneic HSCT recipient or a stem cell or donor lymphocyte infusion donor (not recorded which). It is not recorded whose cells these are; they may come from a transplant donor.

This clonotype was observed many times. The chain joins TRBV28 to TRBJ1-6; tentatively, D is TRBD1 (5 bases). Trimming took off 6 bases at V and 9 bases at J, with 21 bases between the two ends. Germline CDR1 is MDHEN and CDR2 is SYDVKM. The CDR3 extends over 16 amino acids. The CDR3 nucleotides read TGTGCCAGCAGACCTAATTGGCAGGGAAAATCTTCACCCCTCCACTTT. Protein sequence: CASRPNWQGKSSPLHF. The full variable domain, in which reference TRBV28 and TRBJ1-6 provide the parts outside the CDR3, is DVKVTQSSRYLVKRTGEKVFLECVQDMDHENMFWYRQDPGLGLRLIYFSYDVKMKEKGDIPEGYSVSREKKERFSLILESASTNQTSMYLCASRPNWQGKSSPLHFGNGTRLTVT.

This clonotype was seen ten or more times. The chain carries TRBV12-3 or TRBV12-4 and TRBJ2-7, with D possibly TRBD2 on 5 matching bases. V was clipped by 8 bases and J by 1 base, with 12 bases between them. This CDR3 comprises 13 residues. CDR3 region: CASGRGGSYEQYF. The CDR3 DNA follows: TGTGCCAGCGGACGAGGCGGGTCCTACGAGCAGTACTTC.

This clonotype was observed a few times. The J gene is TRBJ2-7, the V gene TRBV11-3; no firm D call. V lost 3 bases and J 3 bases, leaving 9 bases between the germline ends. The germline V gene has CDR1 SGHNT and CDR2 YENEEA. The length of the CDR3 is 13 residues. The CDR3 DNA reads TGTGCCAGCAGCTTTCCCCTAAGCTACGAGCAGTACTTC. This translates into CASSFPLSYEQYF.

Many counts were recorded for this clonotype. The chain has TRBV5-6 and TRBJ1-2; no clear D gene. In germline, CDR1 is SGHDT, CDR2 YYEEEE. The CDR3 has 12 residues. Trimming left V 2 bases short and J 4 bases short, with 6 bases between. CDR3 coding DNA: TGTGCCAGCAGCTTTGGTTTCTATGGCTACACCTTC. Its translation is CASSFGFYGYTF.

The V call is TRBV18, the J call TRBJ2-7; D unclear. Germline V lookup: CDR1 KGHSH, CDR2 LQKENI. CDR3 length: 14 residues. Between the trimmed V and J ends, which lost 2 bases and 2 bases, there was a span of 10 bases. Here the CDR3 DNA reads TGTGCCAGCTCACCAATCCCGAATCCCTACGAGCAGTACTTC. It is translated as CASSPIPNPYEQYF.

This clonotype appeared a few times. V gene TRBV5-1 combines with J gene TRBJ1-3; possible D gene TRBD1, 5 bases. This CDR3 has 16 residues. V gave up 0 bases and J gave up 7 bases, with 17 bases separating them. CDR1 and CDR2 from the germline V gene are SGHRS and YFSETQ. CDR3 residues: CASSLAGPGWGNTIYF. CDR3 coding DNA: TGCGCCAGCAGCTTGGCTGGCCCCGGTTGGGGGAACACCATATATTTT.

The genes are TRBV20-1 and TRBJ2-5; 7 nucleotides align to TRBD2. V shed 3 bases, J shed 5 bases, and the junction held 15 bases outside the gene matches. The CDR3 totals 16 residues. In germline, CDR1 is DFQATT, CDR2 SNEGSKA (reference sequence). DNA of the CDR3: TGCAGTGCTAGGGGGTGGAAGAGCGGGAAAGGGGAGACCCAGTACTTC. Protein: CSARGWKSGKGETQYF.

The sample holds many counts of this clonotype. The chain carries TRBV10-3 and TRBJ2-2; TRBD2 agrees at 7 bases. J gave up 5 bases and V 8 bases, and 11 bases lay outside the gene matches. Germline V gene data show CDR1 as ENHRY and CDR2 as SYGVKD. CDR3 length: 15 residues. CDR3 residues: CAISGSPGRTGELFF. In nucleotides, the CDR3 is TGTGCCATCTCCGGGTCGCCCGGGAGGACCGGGGAGCTGTTTTTT.

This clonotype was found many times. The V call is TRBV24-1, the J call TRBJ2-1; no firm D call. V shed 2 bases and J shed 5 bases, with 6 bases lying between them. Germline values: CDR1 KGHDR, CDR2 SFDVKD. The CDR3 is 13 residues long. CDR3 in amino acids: CATSDYSDNEQFF. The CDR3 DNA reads TGTGCCACCAGTGATTATTCAGACAATGAGCAGTTCTTC.

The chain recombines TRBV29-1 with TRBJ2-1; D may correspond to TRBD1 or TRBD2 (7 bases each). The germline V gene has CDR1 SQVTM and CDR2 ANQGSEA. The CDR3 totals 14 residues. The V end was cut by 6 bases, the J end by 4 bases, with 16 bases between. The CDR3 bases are TGCAGCGTCGCGGGGGACAGATTGTACAATGAGCAGTTCTTC. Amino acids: CSVAGDRLYNEQFF.

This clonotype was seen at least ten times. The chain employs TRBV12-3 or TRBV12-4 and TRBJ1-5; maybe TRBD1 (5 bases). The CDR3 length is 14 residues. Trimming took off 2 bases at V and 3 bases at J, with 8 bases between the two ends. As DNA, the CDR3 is TGTGCCAGCAGTTTAACAGGAAACAATCAGCCCCAGCATTTT. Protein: CASSLTGNNQPQHF.

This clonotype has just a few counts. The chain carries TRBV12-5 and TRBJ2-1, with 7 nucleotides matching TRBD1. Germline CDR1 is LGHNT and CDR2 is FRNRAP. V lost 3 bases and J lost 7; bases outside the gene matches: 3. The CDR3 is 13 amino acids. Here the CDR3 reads CASGLGTENEQFF. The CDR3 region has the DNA TGTGCTAGTGGTTTAGGGACAGAAAATGAGCAGTTCTTC.

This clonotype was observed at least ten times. For the CDR3, the DNA is TGCGCCAGCAGCCATTTGACAGGGGGCGATGAAAAACTGTTTTTT. This translates into CASSHLTGGDEKLFF. V usage is TRBV4-3 and J usage is TRBJ1-4, with 10 bases identical to TRBD1. CDR1 and CDR2 (germline): LGHNA, YSLEER. With 3 bases clipped from V and 6 bases from J, the junction kept 4 bases outside the gene matches. The CDR3 covers 15 residues.

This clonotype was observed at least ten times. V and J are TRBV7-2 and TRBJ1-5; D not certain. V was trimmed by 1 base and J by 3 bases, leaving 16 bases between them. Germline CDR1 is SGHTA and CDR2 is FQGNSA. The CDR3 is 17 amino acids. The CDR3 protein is CASSLDDVGRINQPQHF. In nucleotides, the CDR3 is TGTGCCAGCAGCTTAGATGACGTGGGCAGGATCAATCAGCCCCAGCATTTT.

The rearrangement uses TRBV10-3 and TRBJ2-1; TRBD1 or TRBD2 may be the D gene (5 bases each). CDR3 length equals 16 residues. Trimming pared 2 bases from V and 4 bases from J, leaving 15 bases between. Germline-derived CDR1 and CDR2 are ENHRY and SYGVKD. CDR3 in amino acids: CAISEANRRLYNEQFF. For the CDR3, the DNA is TGTGCCATCAGTGAGGCCAACAGGAGACTATACAATGAGCAGTTCTTC.

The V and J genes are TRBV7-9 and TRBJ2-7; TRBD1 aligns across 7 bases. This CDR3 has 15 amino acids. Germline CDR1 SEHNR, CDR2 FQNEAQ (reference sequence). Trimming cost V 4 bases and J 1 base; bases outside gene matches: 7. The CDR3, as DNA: TGTGCCAGCAGCTCGCCACGGGACAGATCCTACGAGCAGTACTTC. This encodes CASSSPRDRSYEQYF.

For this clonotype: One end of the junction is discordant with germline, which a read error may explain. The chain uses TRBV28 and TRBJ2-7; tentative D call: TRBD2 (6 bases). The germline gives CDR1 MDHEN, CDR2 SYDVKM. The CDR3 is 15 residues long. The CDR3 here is CANSSGGGVSYEQYF. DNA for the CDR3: TGTGCCAACAGTTCGGGTGGCGGGGTCTCCTACGAGCAGTACTTC.

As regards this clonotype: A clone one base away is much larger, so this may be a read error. CDR3 sequence (DNA): TGTGCCAGCAGTTACATGGGGGGGCGCCCATATGGCTACCCCTTC. Its translation: CASSYMGGRPYGYPF. The chain is built from TRBV6-5 and TRBJ1-2, with TRBD1 as a possible D gene (6 bases). CDR1 is MNHEY and CDR2 is SVGAGI in the germline V gene. The CDR3 has 15 amino acids.

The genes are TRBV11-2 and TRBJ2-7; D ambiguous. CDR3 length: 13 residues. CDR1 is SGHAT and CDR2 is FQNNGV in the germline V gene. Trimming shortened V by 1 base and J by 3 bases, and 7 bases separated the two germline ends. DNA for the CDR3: TGTGCCAGCAGCTTAGGCTTTTACTACGAGCAGTACTTC. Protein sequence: CASSLGFYYEQYF.

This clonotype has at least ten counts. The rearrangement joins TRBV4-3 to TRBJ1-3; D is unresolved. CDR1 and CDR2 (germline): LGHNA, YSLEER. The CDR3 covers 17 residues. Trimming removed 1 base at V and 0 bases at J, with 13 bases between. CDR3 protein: CASSQGPQELSGNTIYF. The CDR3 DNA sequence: TGCGCCAGCAGCCAAGGGCCGCAGGAGCTCTCTGGAAACACCATATATTTT.

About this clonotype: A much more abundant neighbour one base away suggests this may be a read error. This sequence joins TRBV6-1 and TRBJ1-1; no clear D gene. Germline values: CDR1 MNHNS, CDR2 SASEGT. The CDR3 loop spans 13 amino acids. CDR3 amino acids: CVSKLTQNTEAFF. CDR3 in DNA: TGTGTCAGCAAACTTACACAGAACACTGAAGCTTTCTTT.

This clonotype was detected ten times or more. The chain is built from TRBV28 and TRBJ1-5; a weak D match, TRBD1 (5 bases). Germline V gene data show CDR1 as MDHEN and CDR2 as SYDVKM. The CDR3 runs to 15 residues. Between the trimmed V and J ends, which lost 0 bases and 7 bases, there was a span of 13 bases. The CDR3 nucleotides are TGTGCCAGCAGTTTATGGGGTGAGCGGGGGCAGCCCCAGCATTTT. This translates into CASSLWGERGQPQHF.

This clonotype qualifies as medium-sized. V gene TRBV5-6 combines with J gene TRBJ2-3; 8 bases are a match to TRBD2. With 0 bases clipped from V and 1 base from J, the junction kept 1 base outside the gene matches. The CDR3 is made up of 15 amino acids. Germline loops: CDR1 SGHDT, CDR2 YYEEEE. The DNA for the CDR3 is TGTGCCAGCAGCTTGGGGCGGGAGGGCACAGATACGCAGTATTTT. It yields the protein CASSLGREGTDTQYF.